The source of this T cell receptor beta chain is a study of blood T cell repertoires in COVID-19. Study-level background: T cells, B-cell-depleted T cells, or PBMCs supplied cDNA or gDNA.

Germline values: CDR1 SQVTM, CDR2 ANQGSEA. Deletions cut 4 bases from V and 0 bases from J, with 3 bases between. The CDR3 runs to 11 residues. In the original processing: Researchers report that nucleated cell counts were estimated from reference gene primer amplification. Repertoires were generated with immunoSEQ multiplex PCR, while TCRdb's copy carries only in-frame clones and drops some. V, J and clone size were drawn from that table, and D and trimming were deduced from the DNA. The sample has hundreds of thousands of clones; approximately 86% are singletons. The sequenced sample was peripheral blood. The V and J genes are TRBV29-1 and TRBJ2-5, with D uncertain. The receptor's source is a woman aged 25 to 39 who had recovered from COVID-19. DNA of the CDR3: TGCAGCGTTGGTAACCAAGAGACCCAGTACTTC. It translates to CSVGNQETQYF.